One sample yielded the 17 T cell receptor beta chains listed below, sequenced in a study of metastatic and nonmetastatic thyroid tumors. Each patient came to thyroid surgery without any prior treatment (of any kind). TCRdb ran MiXCR on the PCR reads. This table holds tens of thousands of clones, about a sixth found once. Sequenced material: tumor tissue. These receptors were collected from a female donor with papillary thyroid cancer or a benign thyroid nodule (not recorded which). Some clones in this sample may be carry-over from other donors' samples.

This clone was detected many times. Other DNA sequences in this specimen translate into the identical CDR3. The chain is built from TRBV12-3 or TRBV12-4 and TRBJ2-7; TRBD1 matches 8 bases. The CDR3 runs to 12 residues. Unmatched junction bases numbered 0, after V lost 6 bases and J lost 2 bases. CDR3 DNA sequence: TGTGCCAGCAGACAGGGGGCCTACGAGCAGTACTTC. This translates into CASRQGAYEQYF.

This clone was detected ten times or more. The gene calls are TRBV28 and TRBJ1-1, with D possibly matching TRBD1 (5 bases). V was shortened by 7 bases and J by 1 base, with 10 bases between the two germline ends. The CDR3 consists of 13 residues. Germline V gene sequence: CDR1 MDHEN, CDR2 SYDVKM. The CDR3 DNA sequence: TGTGCCAGCAAGGGGCTAGGGAACACTGAAGCTTTCTTT. It specifies CASKGLGNTEAFF. Drawing the rest from reference TRBV28 and TRBJ1-1, the complete variable domain is DVKVTQSSRYLVKRTGEKVFLECVQDMDHENMFWYRQDPGLGLRLIYFSYDVKMKEKGDIPEGYSVSREKKERFSLILESASTNQTSMYLCASKGLGNTEAFFGQGTRLTVV.

This clone showed up just a few times. A clone one base away is much larger, so this may be a read error. This chain links TRBV2 with TRBJ1-1, with a weak D call TRBD1 (6 bases). In germline, CDR1 is SNHLY, CDR2 FYNNEI. The V gene lost 5 bases and the J gene lost 10 bases, with 14 bases spanning the gap. The CDR3 covers 12 residues. CDR3 sequence (DNA): TGTGCCAGCAGTTTGACAGAGGGGGGAGCTTTCTTT. Amino acids: CASSLTEGGAFF.

This clone has more than one count but fewer than ten. A much larger clone lies one base from this, so it may be a read error. The rearrangement uses TRBV11-2 and TRBJ2-7; D call uncertain. Trimming took 2 bases from V and 6 from J, leaving 8 bases between them. This CDR3 contains 12 residues. Germline V gene sequence: CDR1 SGHAT, CDR2 FQNNGV. CDR3: CASSLYNFEQYF. Here the CDR3 DNA reads TGTGCCAGCAGCTTATACAATTTCGAGCAGTACTTC.

This clone was recorded a few times. The chain couples TRBV12-5 to TRBJ2-1; TRBD1 agrees at 9 bases. The CDR3 covers 15 residues. CDR1 and CDR2 from the germline V gene are LGHNT and FRNRAP. Germline trimming cut 1 base from V and 10 bases from J; bases unmatched to any gene: 8. The CDR3 loop reads CASGLARQGVSEQFF. In DNA form, the CDR3 reads TGTGCTAGTGGTTTGGCGAGACAGGGGGTTAGCGAGCAGTTCTTC.

This clone was observed a handful of times. V is TRBV25-1 and J is TRBJ2-2, with TRBD2 as a possible D gene (5 bases). The V and J ends lost 6 bases and 9 bases respectively, with 8 bases between them. Germline values: CDR1 MGHDK, CDR2 SYGVNS. The CDR3 is 11 residues long. The DNA of the CDR3 is TGTGCCAGCAGCGAGGACTGGGAGCTGTTTTTT. Translated: CASSEDWELFF.

With regard to this clone: The junction departs from germline at one end; a sequencing error may be responsible. V gene TRBV30 combines with J gene TRBJ1-5; the match to TRBD1 covers 7 bases. Per the germline V gene, CDR1 is GTSNPN and CDR2 is SVGIG (reference sequence). The CDR3 is made up of 15 amino acids. CDR3 in amino acids: CAWSVAGGSNHPQHF. The DNA of the CDR3 is TGTGCCTGGAGTGTTGCAGGGGGTAGCAATCATCCCCAGCATTTT.

This clone was observed a handful of times. This may stem from a read error, because a much larger clone lies one nucleotide away. CDR3 amino acids: CSVDQGWNDQFF. The DNA for the CDR3 is TGCAGCGTTGATCAGGGTTGGAATGATCAGTTCTTC. The chain combines TRBV29-1 with TRBJ2-1; D may be TRBD1 (5 bases). CDR3 length: 12 amino acids. The germline V gene has CDR1 SQVTM and CDR2 ANQGSEA.

This clone showed up many times. The CDR3 sequence: CASSSKTGGYGYTF. The CDR3 DNA follows: TGTGCCAGCAGTTCAAAGACAGGGGGGTATGGCTACACCTTC. The chain carries TRBV28 and TRBJ1-2; 9 nucleotides match TRBD1. The CDR3 runs 14 residues. J gave up 5 bases and V 4 bases, and 5 bases lay outside the gene matches. CDR1 MDHEN and CDR2 SYDVKM come from the germline V gene.

On this clone: One end of the junction varies from germline; a read error may be responsible. The rearrangement joins TRBV11-1 to TRBJ2-6, with 7 bases fitting TRBD1. In germline, CDR1 is SGHAT, CDR2 FQDESV (reference sequence). CDR3 length equals 18 residues. The chain's CDR3 is CASSSDRVYPSGSNVLTF. The CDR3 nucleotides are TGTGCCAGCAGCTCCGACAGGGTTTACCCCTCTGGGTCCAACGTCCTGACTTTC.

V and J are TRBV20-1 and TRBJ1-5; 7 bases align to TRBD1. The CDR3 length is 14 residues. CDR1 DFQATT and CDR2 SNEGSKA come from the germline V gene (reference sequence). V trimming: 3 bases; J trimming: 3 bases; junction bases outside the gene matches: 5. Here the CDR3 reads CSARTGIDNQPQHF. Here the CDR3 DNA reads TGCAGTGCTAGGACAGGGATCGACAATCAGCCCCAGCATTTT.

This clone was observed many times. The same CDR3 also results from other DNA sequences found in this sample. V usage is TRBV3-1 and J usage is TRBJ2-6; D is uncertain. Germline values: CDR1 LGHDT, CDR2 YNNKEL (reference sequence). The CDR3 sequence is 15 residues long. With 3 bases removed from V and 0 bases from J, the gap between germline ends came to 6 bases. CDR3 in DNA: TGTGCCAGCAGCCATTGGAGCTCTGGGGCCAACGTCCTGACTTTC. Protein: CASSHWSSGANVLTF.

In the case of this clone: The same CDR3 can be traced to other DNA sequences in this sample. This sequence joins TRBV27 and TRBJ1-1; D gene uncertain. Germline values: CDR1 MNHEY, CDR2 SMNVEV (reference sequence). Trimming removed 5 bases at V and 0 bases at J, with 16 bases between. This CDR3 has 16 residues. The CDR3, as DNA: TGTGCCAGCAGTACTGAGGGTGCGCGGGTGAACACTGAAGCTTTCTTT. Amino acid sequence: CASSTEGARVNTEAFF.

In this sample, this clone turned up many times. This chain links TRBV27 with TRBJ1-3; possibly TRBD1 for D (6 bases). V was clipped by 8 bases and J by 4 bases, with 21 bases between them. The germline V gene encodes CDR1 MNHEY and CDR2 SMNVEV (reference sequence). This CDR3 comprises 16 residues. As DNA, the CDR3 is TGTGCCAGCTCTGGCCGGGGGGGGGGGCAGGGAAACACCATATATTTT. Amino acid sequence: CASSGRGGGQGNTIYF.

In its sample, this clone was seen many times. The J gene is TRBJ1-1, the V gene TRBV7-9, with 10 positions matching TRBD1. The V segment lost 3 bases and the J segment 5 bases; nucleotides outside the gene matches: 6. The germline CDR1 and CDR2 sequences are SEHNR and FQNEAQ (reference sequence). This CDR3 spans 15 amino acids. CDR3 sequence reads: CASSFDRGQRTEAFF. The CDR3 nucleotides read TGTGCCAGCAGCTTCGACAGGGGGCAAAGGACTGAAGCTTTCTTT.

This clone has a handful of counts. The CDR3 does not close with the conserved phenylalanine or tryptophan, likely indicating a read error. The rearrangement uses TRBV28 and TRBJ1-6, with unresolved D. Trimming took off 5 bases at V and 10 bases at J, with 15 bases between the two ends. Germline lookup yields CDR1 MDHEN and CDR2 SYDVKM. The CDR3 spans 14 residues. CDR3 bases: TGTGCCAGCAGTCGGACCGTACGCCAGTCACCCCTCCACTCT. It codes for CASSRTVRQSPLHS.

The chain has TRBV6-2 or TRBV6-3 and TRBJ2-1; weak D call: TRBD2 (6 bases). V dropped 5 bases and J dropped 7 bases, with 24 bases sitting between them. Germline CDR1 reads MNHEY; CDR2 reads SVGEGT. The CDR3 length is 17 residues. This CDR3 is CASSTLSGADMHNEQFF. The CDR3 coding sequence is TGTGCCAGCAGTACACTTAGCGGCGCGGATATGCATAATGAGCAGTTCTTC.